The 27 T cell receptor beta chains below come from one sample, sequenced in a study of control samples from healthy donors and cancer patients (TCRdb year 2020). Libraries came from the immunoSEQ multiplex PCR assay. TCRdb mirrors the immuneACCESS table, restricted to in-frame sequences. Some clones are absent from its copies; in checked studies, under half trace to an unresolved V gene, and the reason for the others is unknown. The sample profile shows about 97,000 clones; about 90% of them were found once. Jointly, the top ten make up around 2.3% of the sample. The specimen sequenced was blood. These receptors were collected from a woman aged 18-29 years in good health.

As DNA, the CDR3 is TGCGCCAGCAGCCATCCCCGGGACGGGAACACTGAAGCTTTCTTT. Translated: CASSHPRDGNTEAFF. J is TRBJ1-1 and V is TRBV4-1, with D perhaps matching TRBD1 (5 bases). The CDR3 consists of 15 residues. The germline CDR1 and CDR2 sequences are MGHRA and YSYEKL. The germline V and J ends were trimmed by 3 bases and 1 base, with 12 bases remaining between them.

This sequence joins TRBV7-2 and TRBJ2-3, with a weak D call TRBD1 (6 bases). Trimming shortened V by 6 bases and J by 1 base, and 17 bases separated the two germline ends. The CDR3 totals 16 residues. From germline, CDR1 is SGHTA and CDR2 FQGNSA. The CDR3 spells CASSYTGSPGTDTQYF. Written as DNA, the CDR3 is TGTGCCAGCAGTTATACAGGGAGTCCGGGCACAGATACGCAGTATTTT.

This rearrangement joins TRBV9 to TRBJ1-3; D gene uncertain. The CDR3 totals 17 residues. V lost 0 bases and J 0 bases, leaving 13 bases between the germline ends. From germline, CDR1 is SGDLS and CDR2 YYNGEE. This CDR3 reads CASSVAPTMFSGNTIYF. The CDR3, as DNA: TGTGCCAGCAGCGTAGCTCCGACAATGTTCTCTGGAAACACCATATATTTT.

The chain recombines TRBV13 with TRBJ1-1, with TRBD1 as a possible D gene (6 bases). The CDR3 has 12 residues. V shed 3 bases and J shed 4 bases, with 6 bases lying between them. Germline CDR1 and CDR2: PRHDT and FYEKMQ (reference sequence). CDR3 in DNA: TGTGCCAGCAGCTTCAGGGGCACTGAAGCTTTCTTT. This encodes CASSFRGTEAFF.

V and J are TRBV19 and TRBJ2-7; TRBD2 aligns across 9 bases. Germline CDR1 is LNHDA and CDR2 is SQIVND (reference sequence). V lost 5 bases, J lost 5 bases, and 10 bases stayed unmatched. The CDR3 is 15 residues long. CDR3 nucleotides: TGTGCCAGTAGTTCATTAGCGGGAGAAAGTGACGAGCAGTACTTC. This encodes CASSSLAGESDEQYF.

The chain has TRBV14 and TRBJ2-5; tentative D call: TRBD2 (6 bases). V shed 1 base and J shed 5 bases, with 14 bases lying between them. From germline, CDR1 is SGHDN and CDR2 FVKESK. The length of the CDR3 is 15 residues. In nucleotides, the CDR3 is TGTGCCAGCAGCCAAGCCGTGACTAGACGCGAGACCCAGTACTTC. Its translation: CASSQAVTRRETQYF.

V is TRBV27 and J is TRBJ1-2; D unresolved. V shed 2 bases and J shed 2 bases, with 9 bases lying between them. This CDR3 has 14 amino acids. Germline CDR1 reads MNHEY; CDR2 reads SMNVEV (reference sequence). CDR3: CASSLKGGNYGYTF. For the CDR3, the DNA is TGTGCCAGCAGTTTAAAGGGCGGAAACTATGGCTACACCTTC.

The rearrangement joins TRBV6-4 to TRBJ2-5, with TRBD2 identical over 8 bases. CDR3 length: 15 amino acids. CDR1 and CDR2 from the germline V gene are MRHNA and SNTAGT. The V and J ends lost 4 bases and 2 bases, in that order; junction bases with no gene match: 6. CDR3 amino acids: CASSARGARQETQYF. In nucleotides, the CDR3 is TGTGCCAGCAGTGCGCGGGGGGCCCGACAAGAGACCCAGTACTTC.

The gene calls are TRBV28 and TRBJ2-3; D is possibly TRBD1 or TRBD2 (5 bases each). The germline V and J ends were trimmed by 11 bases and 2 bases, with 17 bases remaining between them. The CDR3 runs to 14 residues. Germline V gene sequence: CDR1 MDHEN, CDR2 SYDVKM. CDR3 sequence (DNA): TGTGCCGGACTCAGGGTGTGGGTCACAGATACGCAGTATTTT. Protein: CAGLRVWVTDTQYF.

This clone was recorded only once. This chain joins TRBV28 and TRBJ1-2; no definite D call. The CDR3 length is 15 residues. The germline V and J ends were trimmed by 4 bases and 2 bases, with 14 bases remaining between them. In germline, CDR1 is MDHEN, CDR2 SYDVKM. CDR3 amino acids: CASSSAPPVNYGYTF. The CDR3 coding sequence is TGTGCCAGCAGTTCGGCCCCCCCGGTCAACTATGGCTACACCTTC.

The CDR3 sequence is CASSLVWDPFPSSYNEQFF. DNA of the CDR3: TGTGCCAGCAGCTTAGTGTGGGACCCCTTCCCGAGCTCCTACAATGAGCAGTTCTTC. The rearrangement links TRBV13 to TRBJ2-1; D is tentatively TRBD1 or TRBD2 (5 bases each). Germline loops: CDR1 PRHDT, CDR2 FYEKMQ (reference sequence). The CDR3 contains 19 residues. V lost 1 base and J lost 0, with 19 bases in between.

This sequence joins TRBV7-3 and TRBJ2-5, with D hard to call. The germline V gene encodes CDR1 SGHTA and CDR2 FQGTGA. This CDR3 comprises 13 residues. V dropped 2 bases and J dropped 2 bases, with 6 bases sitting between them. The CDR3 DNA reads TGTGCCAGCAGCTTAGCTAGACAAGAGACCCAGTACTTC. It translates to CASSLARQETQYF.

The chain combines TRBV7-2 with TRBJ2-2; TRBD2 agrees at 10 bases. After removal of 2 bases from V and 2 bases from J, the junction contained 5 bases not matched to a gene. CDR3 length: 17 amino acids. The germline gives CDR1 SGHTA, CDR2 FQGNSA. CDR3 sequence (DNA): TGTGCCAGCAGCTTAAGGACTAGCGGACGTAACACCGGGGAGCTGTTTTTT. Its translation: CASSLRTSGRNTGELFF. Variable domain in full (rest from reference TRBV7-2 and TRBJ2-2): GAGVSQSPSNKVTEKGKDVELRCDPISGHTALYWYRQSLGQGLEFLIYFQGNSAPDKSGLPSDRFSAERTGGSVSTLTIQRTQQEDSAVYLCASSLRTSGRNTGELFFGEGSRLTVL.

The gene calls are TRBV27 and TRBJ2-5; D is undetermined. Between the trimmed V and J ends, which lost 2 bases and 4 bases, there was a span of 14 bases. In germline, CDR1 is MNHEY, CDR2 SMNVEV (reference sequence). CDR3 length: 15 amino acids. CDR3 region: CASSLGSRGPETQYF. The CDR3 DNA reads TGTGCCAGCAGTTTAGGGTCTAGAGGTCCAGAGACCCAGTACTTC.

The chain is built from TRBV15 and TRBJ2-1; D unresolved. The CDR3 covers 14 residues. The germline gives CDR1 LNHNV, CDR2 YYDKDF (reference sequence). Trimming took off 4 bases at V and 9 bases at J, with 16 bases between the two ends. In nucleotides, the CDR3 is TGTGCCACCAGCATGTATTCCACTGGTAGTGAGCAGTTCTTC. Its translation: CATSMYSTGSEQFF.

The V and J genes are TRBV6-5 and TRBJ2-7; D may correspond to TRBD1 or TRBD2 (5 bases each). CDR1 and CDR2 from the germline V gene are MNHEY and SVGAGI. The V gene lost 5 bases and the J gene lost 5 bases, with 13 bases spanning the gap. The length of the CDR3 is 13 residues. The CDR3 DNA is TGTGCCAGCAGTCAGGGAGTTTGGAACGAGCAGTACTTC. Residues: CASSQGVWNEQYF.

V is TRBV6-5 and J is TRBJ1-1, with TRBD1 identical over 10 bases. The trim removed 6 bases at V and 3 bases at J, leaving 4 bases unmatched. The CDR3 covers 14 residues. Germline CDR1 MNHEY, CDR2 SVGAGI. CDR3 in DNA: TGTGCCAGCAGGACAGGGGGCGCCCACACTGAAGCTTTCTTT. Protein product: CASRTGGAHTEAFF.

V and J are TRBV29-1 and TRBJ2-7, with TRBD1 matching over 8 bases. The germline gives CDR1 SQVTM, CDR2 ANQGSEA. This CDR3 has 14 residues. Germline trimming cut 6 bases from V and 0 bases from J; bases unmatched to any gene: 7. The CDR3 sequence: CSVCQGASSYEQYF. The CDR3 region has the DNA TGCAGCGTCTGCCAGGGGGCGAGCTCCTACGAGCAGTACTTC.

The chain links TRBV27 to TRBJ1-3; D is unresolved. This CDR3 spans 15 amino acids. Germline CDR1 is MNHEY and CDR2 is SMNVEV (reference sequence). The V gene lost 5 bases and the J gene lost 0 bases, with 11 bases spanning the gap. The CDR3 nucleotides read TGTGCCAGCAGTCCTCAAGTAACCTCTGGAAACACCATATATTTT. This translates into CASSPQVTSGNTIYF.

The chain couples TRBV19 to TRBJ2-7; TRBD1 is a possible D gene (5 bases). The CDR3 covers 14 residues. V was cut by 4 bases and J by 0 bases, with 10 bases left in between. The germline gives CDR1 LNHDA, CDR2 SQIVND (reference sequence). The CDR3 sequence is CASSTVGASYEQYF. The CDR3 DNA follows: TGTGCCAGTAGTACGGTTGGGGCCTCCTACGAGCAGTACTTC.

This chain joins TRBV3-1 (or the pseudogene TRBV3-2) and TRBJ2-7, with D hard to call. V was clipped by 4 bases and J by 4 bases, with 17 bases between them. Germline V gene lookup returns CDR1 LGHDT and CDR2 YNNKEL (reference sequence). The CDR3 has 15 residues. As DNA, the CDR3 is TGTGCCAGCAGCCTATACAGTGGACCCCCATACGAGCAGTACTTC. It is translated as CASSLYSGPPYEQYF.

This clone was seen just once. The gene calls are TRBV9 and TRBJ1-4; 8 nucleotides align to TRBD1. The V gene end was trimmed by 0 bases and the J gene end by 7 bases; junction bases not matched to a gene: 5. The germline gives CDR1 SGDLS, CDR2 YYNGEE. The CDR3 covers 15 residues. The CDR3 sequence: CASSVDGTGSEKLFF. For the CDR3, the DNA is TGTGCCAGCAGCGTAGATGGGACAGGCAGTGAAAAACTGTTTTTT.

The gene calls are TRBV3-1 (or the pseudogene TRBV3-2) and TRBJ1-4; no clear D gene. V was clipped by 0 bases and J by 7 bases, with 12 bases between them. The CDR3 has 15 amino acids. Germline V gene data show CDR1 as LGHDT and CDR2 as YNNKEL (reference sequence). DNA for the CDR3: TGTGCCAGCAGCCAAGATCTTAGGGTGGTTGAAAAACTGTTTTTT. It codes for CASSQDLRVVEKLFF.

This chain joins TRBV3-1 (or the pseudogene TRBV3-2) and TRBJ2-5; D call uncertain. This CDR3 has 13 residues. Trimming left V 2 bases short and J 5 bases short, with 9 bases between. Per germline, CDR1 LGHDT and CDR2 YNNKEL (reference sequence). The CDR3 spells CASSQSRRETQYF. CDR3 DNA sequence: TGTGCCAGCAGCCAAAGCAGAAGGGAGACCCAGTACTTC.

The rearrangement joins TRBV13 to TRBJ2-3, with 7 positions matching TRBD2. J lost 5 bases, V lost 4 bases, and 3 bases had no gene match. Germline V gene sequence: CDR1 PRHDT, CDR2 FYEKMQ (reference sequence). The CDR3 runs 13 residues. CDR3 in amino acids: CASSSRGKDTQYF. Written as DNA, the CDR3 is TGTGCCAGCAGCTCGCGGGGGAAAGATACGCAGTATTTT.

The chain has TRBV28 and TRBJ2-3, with 10 nucleotides matching TRBD1. Per the germline V gene, CDR1 is MDHEN and CDR2 is SYDVKM. The V segment lost 2 bases and the J segment 4 bases; nucleotides outside the gene matches: 6. The CDR3 contains 16 residues. As DNA, the CDR3 is TGTGCCAGCAGTTTAGTCGGGACAGGGGCCGCAGATACGCAGTATTTT. Translation gives CASSLVGTGAADTQYF.

This clone has just a few counts. This chain links TRBV2 with TRBJ1-3; no clear D gene. Germline V lookup: CDR1 SNHLY, CDR2 FYNNEI. The CDR3 is 13 amino acids. Between the trimmed V and J ends, which lost 4 bases and 11 bases, there was a span of 15 bases. CDR3 sequence (DNA): TGTGCCAGCAGTGGGGCAGTCACTCTCGCCATATATTTT. Translating it yields CASSGAVTLAIYF. Looking up the rest from reference TRBV2 and TRBJ1-3 gives the full variable domain: EPEVTQTPSHQVTQMGQEVILRCVPISNHLYFYWYRQILGQKVEFLVSFYNNEISEKSEIFDDQFSVERPDGSNFTLKIRSTKLEDSAMYFCASSGAVTLAIYFGEGSWLTVV.